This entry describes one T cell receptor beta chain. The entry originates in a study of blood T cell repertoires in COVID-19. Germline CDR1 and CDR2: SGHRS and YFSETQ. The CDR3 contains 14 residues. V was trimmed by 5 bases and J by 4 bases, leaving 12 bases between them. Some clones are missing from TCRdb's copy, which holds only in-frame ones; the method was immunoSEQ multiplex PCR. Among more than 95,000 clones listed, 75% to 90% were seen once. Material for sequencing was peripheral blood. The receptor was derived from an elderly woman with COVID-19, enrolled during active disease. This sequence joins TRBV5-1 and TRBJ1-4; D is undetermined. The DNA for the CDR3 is TGCGCCAGCAGAGAGGGAAGTCTTAATGAAAAACTGTTTTTT. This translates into CASREGSLNEKLFF.